This T cell receptor beta chain was sequenced in a study of blood T cell repertoires in COVID-19. This table comes from immunoSEQ multiplex PCR, and its TCRdb copy is limited to in-frame clones, with some not included. The sample yields over 150,000 clones, approximately 91% seen once. This CDR3 region has 15 residues. Trimming took 5 bases from V and 4 from J, leaving 18 bases between them. The germline V gene has CDR1 SGHRS and CDR2 YFSETQ. The TCR was taken from a man between 18 and 29 years old with acute or convalescent COVID-19. The J gene is TRBJ1-2, the V gene TRBV5-1, with a weak D call TRBD1 (5 bases). The sequencing input was peripheral blood. CDR3 region: CASSIRDSAGYGYTF. The CDR3, as DNA: TGCGCCAGCAGTATTCGGGACTCCGCCGGCTATGGCTACACCTTC.